A single sample is the source of the 17 T cell receptor beta chains below, sequenced in a study of T cells in Graves' hyperthyroidism and ophthalmopathy. TCR beta CDR3 regions were amplified from RNA. An initial round of RT-PCR targeting the TCR CDR3 relied on the HTBI primer set. TCRdb re-called the multiplex PCR reads through MiXCR, storing one row per CDR3 protein. The sample yields around 450,000 distinct CDR3 sequences, about 15% seen once. The sequenced material came from blood. All receptors come from a woman between 18 and 30 years old with Graves' hyperthyroidism.

This chain connects TRBV28 to TRBJ1-2, with a weak D call TRBD1 (6 bases). V was cut by 5 bases and J by 5 bases, with 15 bases left in between. The germline V gene has CDR1 MDHEN and CDR2 SYDVKM. The CDR3 runs to 14 residues. CDR3 in DNA: TGTGCCAGCAGTCCAACCTTGACAGGATATGGCTACACCTTC. Residues: CASSPTLTGYGYTF.

This clonotype has a count of ten or more. The chain carries TRBV11-2 and TRBJ2-1; D may correspond to TRBD1 or TRBD2 (5 bases each). The CDR3 sequence is 15 residues long. The germline gives CDR1 SGHAT, CDR2 FQNNGV. The V and J ends lost 4 bases and 2 bases respectively, with 12 bases between them. CDR3 amino acids: CASSSVRGTYNEQFF. Written as DNA, the CDR3 is TGTGCCAGCAGCTCAGTTCGGGGCACCTACAATGAGCAGTTCTTC.

This clonotype was found many times. This rearrangement joins TRBV11-3 to TRBJ2-7; TRBD2 aligns across 8 bases. Trimming at V came to 0 bases and at J to 3 bases, leaving 4 bases not matched to a gene. There are 15 residues in the CDR3. Germline CDR1 is SGHNT and CDR2 is YENEEA. This CDR3 reads CASSLDPGTSYEQYF. Written as DNA, the CDR3 is TGTGCCAGCAGCTTAGACCCAGGGACTAGCTACGAGCAGTACTTC.

The table lists this clonotype with many counts. The chain is built from TRBV7-9 and TRBJ2-7, with 13 positions matching TRBD2. The ends lost 5 bases at V and 8 bases at J; junction bases unmatched: 6. Germline values: CDR1 SEHNR, CDR2 FQNEAQ (reference sequence). This CDR3 has 14 residues. This CDR3 is CASSPGLAGEKQYF. CDR3 sequence (DNA): TGTGCCAGCAGCCCCGGACTAGCGGGAGAAAAGCAGTACTTC.

V and J are TRBV5-1 and TRBJ1-2; 8 bases agree with TRBD1. The CDR3 consists of 12 residues. V shed 4 bases, J shed 8 bases, and the junction held 4 bases outside the gene matches. CDR1 is SGHRS, CDR2 YFSETQ, per germline. CDR3 protein: CASSEQGGGYTF. The CDR3 region has the DNA TGCGCCAGCAGCGAACAGGGGGGAGGCTACACCTTC.

This clonotype was seen repeatedly, ten times or more. V gene TRBV20-1 combines with J gene TRBJ2-3, with 7 nucleotides matching TRBD2. The junction had 6 bases not matched to a gene; V was cut back by 1 base and J by 2 bases. The CDR3 covers 15 residues. The germline V gene has CDR1 DFQATT and CDR2 SNEGSKA (reference sequence). As DNA, the CDR3 is TGCAGTGCTAGAGGCGGGGGTTCAGTCACAGATACGCAGTATTTT. This codes for CSARGGGSVTDTQYF.

Concerning this clonotype itself: A much larger clone sits a single nucleotide away, making a read error possible. The chain uses TRBV11-2 and TRBJ2-7; 8 bases map to TRBD1. The CDR3 loop spans 17 amino acids. The germline CDR1 and CDR2 sequences are SGHAT and FQNNGV. CDR3 in amino acids: CSSSLTSGTGWWGEQYF. CDR3 nucleotide sequence: TGTTCCAGCAGCTTAACCTCGGGGACAGGCTGGTGGGGCGAGCAGTACTTC.

The rearrangement links TRBV20-1 to TRBJ2-5, with 12 bases lining up with TRBD2. The CDR3 extends over 17 amino acids. CDR1 is DFQATT and CDR2 is SNEGSKA in the germline V gene (reference sequence). Trimming cost V 2 bases and J 2 bases; bases outside gene matches: 9. The CDR3 loop is CSARSTLAGGIQETQYF. In DNA form, the CDR3 reads TGCAGTGCTAGATCTACACTAGCGGGGGGCATTCAAGAGACCCAGTACTTC.

This clonotype was recorded at least ten times. This sequence joins TRBV5-1 and TRBJ1-1; 10 positions match TRBD1. V shed 4 bases, J shed 4 bases, and the junction held 7 bases outside the gene matches. Germline V gene lookup returns CDR1 SGHRS and CDR2 YFSETQ. CDR3 length: 15 residues. This CDR3 reads CASSDRDRGVTEAFF. The CDR3 DNA reads TGCGCCAGCAGCGACCGGGACAGGGGAGTCACTGAAGCTTTCTTT. Full variable domain (remainder filled in from reference TRBV5-1 and TRBJ1-1): KAGVTQTPRYLIKTRGQQVTLSCSPISGHRSVSWYQQTPGQGLQFLFEYFSETQRNKGNFPGRFSGRQFSNSRSEMNVSTLELGDSALYLCASSDRDRGVTEAFFGQGTRLTVV.

This clonotype appeared a few times. The J gene is TRBJ2-5, the V gene TRBV4-1; D gene uncertain. This CDR3 contains 13 residues. V was shortened by 2 bases and J by 6 bases, with 10 bases between the two germline ends. CDR1 and CDR2 from the germline V gene are MGHRA and YSYEKL. This chain's CDR3 is CASSQQDLQTQYF. The CDR3 DNA reads as TGCGCCAGCAGCCAACAAGATTTGCAGACCCAGTACTTC.

This clonotype occurred many times. The chain couples TRBV24-1 to TRBJ2-6, with D uncertain. This CDR3 contains 15 residues. Between the trimmed V and J ends, which lost 5 bases and 0 bases, there was a span of 7 bases. Germline V gives CDR1 KGHDR, CDR2 SFDVKD. CDR3 protein: CATSGQISGANVLTF. CDR3 coding DNA: TGTGCCACCAGTGGACAAATCTCTGGGGCCAACGTCCTGACTTTC.

This chain joins TRBV19 and TRBJ1-4; D uncertain. Trimming stripped 6 bases from V and 0 bases from J, with 11 bases between. The CDR3 is made up of 15 amino acids. Germline V CDR1 and CDR2: LNHDA, SQIVND (reference sequence). DNA of the CDR3: TGTGCCAGTAGGCCCAGACTTGCAACTAATGAAAAACTGTTTTTT. It is translated as CASRPRLATNEKLFF.

On this clonotype: Likely a read error: the CDR3 ends without its conserved phenylalanine or tryptophan. This chain uses TRBV12-5 with TRBJ2-7; 9 nucleotides align to TRBD1. CDR3 length equals 16 residues. With 2 bases clipped from V and 4 bases from J, the junction kept 9 bases outside the gene matches. Looked up from germline, CDR1 is LGHNT and CDR2 is FRNRAP. As DNA, the CDR3 is TGTGCTAGTGGTTTGCCTGGACAGGGGTCGACGTACGAGCAGTACCTC. Its translation is CASGLPGQGSTYEQYL.

This clonotype showed up many times. V and J are TRBV2 and TRBJ1-3; 10 bases align to TRBD1. Germline values: CDR1 SNHLY, CDR2 FYNNEI. The CDR3 is 13 residues long. J lost 6 bases, V lost 7 bases, and 3 bases had no gene match. The CDR3 bases are TGTGCCAGCAACGGACAGGGGGTAAACACCATATATTTT. It codes for CASNGQGVNTIYF.

This clonotype was picked up many times. The gene calls are TRBV20-1 and TRBJ2-1; 9 nucleotides align to TRBD2. The CDR3 spans 17 residues. Germline CDR1 reads DFQATT; CDR2 reads SNEGSKA (reference sequence). The junction had 9 bases not matched to a gene; V was cut back by 0 bases and J by 3 bases. CDR3 residues: CSARERWRGGLYNEQFF. The CDR3 nucleotides read TGCAGTGCTAGAGAGCGGTGGCGGGGGGGCCTCTACAATGAGCAGTTCTTC.

This clonotype was recorded many times. The CDR3 nucleotides read TGTGCCAGCAGCGCCAGCTTGGGCACTGAAGCTTTCTTT. Its protein is CASSASLGTEAFF. The V call is TRBV9, the J call TRBJ1-1, with D unclear. V lost 3 bases to trimming and J lost 4 bases, with 10 bases between them. The CDR3 covers 13 residues. Germline CDR1 is SGDLS and CDR2 is YYNGEE.

This clonotype occurred many times. The chain recombines TRBV7-9 with TRBJ1-3; D remains ambiguous. The germline V and J ends were trimmed by 1 base and 4 bases, with 5 bases remaining between them. Germline CDR1 is SEHNR and CDR2 is FQNEAQ (reference sequence). This CDR3 region has 13 residues. The CDR3: CASSLDGGNTIYF. The CDR3 DNA is TGTGCCAGCAGCTTAGACGGGGGAAACACCATATATTTT.